What follows are 27 T cell receptor beta chains derived from one specimen sequenced in a study of T-cell reconstitution after alpha-beta-depleted transplantation in children. Unique molecular identifiers were incorporated when the TCRbeta library was constructed. TCRdb called the PCR reads again in MiXCR, with one record for every CDR3 protein. The sample includes 500,000 or so distinct CDR3 sequences, 30% to 35% of them seen just once. The sample was PBMCs from the stem cell graft donor, taken from the stem cell graft. All receptors derive from a human donor who donated a stem cell graft to a child with aplastic anemia.

The DNA for the CDR3 is TGCAGCGTCGCTGGGGCCAATCAGCCCCAGCATTTT. It codes for CSVAGANQPQHF. This chain uses TRBV29-1 with TRBJ1-5; D is perhaps TRBD1 (5 bases). CDR1 is SQVTM, CDR2 ANQGSEA, per germline. The CDR3 runs to 12 residues. Trimming took 6 bases from V and 3 from J, leaving 9 bases between them.

This clonotype was counted between two and nine times. CDR3 sequence: CSVEEVGRRTEAFF. In DNA form, the CDR3 reads TGCAGCGTTGAAGAGGTGGGAAGGAGGACTGAAGCTTTCTTT. The gene calls are TRBV29-1 and TRBJ1-1; no firm D call. This CDR3 has 14 amino acids. Germline V lookup: CDR1 SQVTM, CDR2 ANQGSEA. The V end was cut by 0 bases, the J end by 5 bases, with 13 bases between.

The CDR3: CSARRRVRGNTEAFF. The CDR3 DNA is TGCAGTGCTAGACGAAGGGTTCGGGGGAACACTGAAGCTTTCTTT. The chain couples TRBV20-1 to TRBJ1-1; D remains unclear. With 2 bases removed from V and 1 base from J, the gap between germline ends came to 14 bases. This CDR3 contains 15 residues. CDR1 DFQATT and CDR2 SNEGSKA come from the germline V gene (reference sequence).

The V gene is TRBV15, the J gene TRBJ1-5; the match to TRBD1 covers 8 bases. The junction had 6 bases not matched to a gene; V was cut back by 4 bases and J by 7 bases. Germline lookup yields CDR1 LNHNV and CDR2 YYDKDF (reference sequence). The CDR3 runs to 14 residues. CDR3 bases: TGTGCCACCAGCAACCGACAGGGGACCCAGCCCCAGCATTTT. Its translation: CATSNRQGTQPQHF. Full variable domain (outside the CDR3, taken from reference TRBV15 and TRBJ1-5): DAMVIQNPRYQVTQFGKPVTLSCSQTLNHNVMYWYQQKSSQAPKLLFHYYDKDFNNEADTPDNFQSRRPNTSFCFLDIRSPGLGDTAMYLCATSNRQGTQPQHFGDGTRLSIL.

J is TRBJ2-7 and V is TRBV6-2 or TRBV6-3; 9 bases agree with TRBD1. Germline loops: CDR1 MNHEY, CDR2 SVGEGT. V lost 2 bases and J lost 4; bases outside the gene matches: 6. The CDR3 loop spans 15 amino acids. In DNA form, the CDR3 reads TGTGCCAGCAGTTACCGAGGGACAGGGCGATACGAGCAGTACGTC. Protein sequence: CASSYRGTGRYEQYV.

The V call is TRBV9, the J call TRBJ1-5; possibly TRBD1 for D (6 bases). The V gene's germline CDR1 is SGDLS and CDR2 YYNGEE. This CDR3 is built from 14 residues. V was pared by 4 bases and J by 7 bases, with 15 bases between. The CDR3 region is CASSSGGAVQPQHF. The CDR3 DNA reads as TGTGCCAGCAGCTCCGGGGGCGCAGTCCAGCCCCAGCATTTT.

This clonotype was detected many times. The rearrangement joins TRBV7-8 to TRBJ2-3; D possibly corresponds to TRBD1 (5 bases). The CDR3 is 18 residues long. The V and J ends lost 4 bases and 0 bases respectively, with 20 bases between them. The germline V gene has CDR1 SGHVS and CDR2 FQNEAQ. The CDR3 sequence is CASSSPLDRWSSTDTQYF. In DNA form, the CDR3 reads TGTGCCAGCAGCTCCCCTCTTGACAGATGGTCCAGCACAGATACGCAGTATTTT.

CDR3 region: CASRPDRRTSGETQYF. The CDR3 DNA follows: TGTGCCAGCAGACCCGACAGGCGGACTAGCGGGGAGACCCAGTACTTC. V is TRBV12-3 or TRBV12-4 and J is TRBJ2-5; TRBD2 matches at 11 bases. This CDR3 is 16 amino acids long. V lost 6 bases to trimming and J lost 5 bases; unmatched junction nucleotides: 11.

This clonotype was seen a handful of times. The rearrangement uses TRBV20-1 and TRBJ2-3; TRBD2 matches at 9 bases. The CDR3 runs to 16 residues. In germline, CDR1 is DFQATT, CDR2 SNEGSKA (reference sequence). With 3 bases clipped from V and 3 bases from J, the junction kept 10 bases outside the gene matches. In DNA form, the CDR3 reads TGCAGTGCTAGTTTAGGGCGGGAGGGCCAGACAGATACGCAGTATTTT. Translation: CSASLGREGQTDTQYF.

J is TRBJ2-5 and V is TRBV11-3; D ambiguous. Germline V gives CDR1 SGHNT, CDR2 YENEEA. This CDR3 region has 14 residues. The ends were cut back, 4 bases at V and 1 base at J, with 10 bases in the middle. The CDR3, as DNA: TGTGCCAGCAGCTCCACGAGAGGCCAAGAGACCCAGTACTTC. This gives the protein CASSSTRGQETQYF.

This chain connects TRBV20-1 to TRBJ1-3, with TRBD1 as a possible D gene (5 bases). The CDR3 extends over 14 amino acids. Trimming cost V 3 bases and J 1 base, with 10 bases left between them. CDR1 DFQATT and CDR2 SNEGSKA come from the germline V gene (reference sequence). The CDR3 DNA follows: TGCAGTGCTAGGTCGGGGGGTTCTGGAAACACCATATATTTT. Translated: CSARSGGSGNTIYF.

The chain links TRBV4-3 to TRBJ2-5; D not resolved. Trimming pared 3 bases from V and 4 bases from J, leaving 15 bases between. Germline CDR1 is LGHNA and CDR2 is YSLEER. CDR3 length: 15 amino acids. The CDR3 coding sequence is TGCGCCAGCAGCCAGTCACGAAACTCTGGAGAGACCCAGTACTTC. It encodes CASSQSRNSGETQYF.

Only a few counts were recorded for this clonotype. The chain carries TRBV7-2 and TRBJ2-1; TRBD2 might be the D (5 bases). The CDR3 extends over 15 amino acids. The germline gives CDR1 SGHTA, CDR2 FQGNSA. Trimming pared 0 bases from V and 9 bases from J, leaving 15 bases between. The CDR3 DNA sequence: TGTGCCAGCAGCTTAGCAGAGGGAGTCCGGGGTGAGCAGTTCTTC. Translated: CASSLAEGVRGEQFF.

This chain joins TRBV5-1 and TRBJ2-2; TRBD1 matches at 8 bases. Germline V gene data show CDR1 as SGHRS and CDR2 as YFSETQ. This CDR3 comprises 16 residues. With V trimmed by 0 bases and J by 5 bases, 6 bases remained unmatched. This CDR3 is CASSLVRTGITGELFF. CDR3 bases: TGCGCCAGCAGCTTGGTCCGGACAGGGATTACCGGGGAGCTGTTTTTT.

This clonotype has just a few counts. V and J are TRBV20-1 and TRBJ2-7, with D perhaps TRBD1 (5 bases). CDR1 and CDR2 (germline): DFQATT, SNEGSKA (reference sequence). The CDR3 loop spans 11 amino acids. Trimming cost V 7 bases and J 2 bases, with 9 bases left between them. The CDR3 DNA follows: TGCAGTGGGACAAAAACCTACGAGCAGTACTTC. It codes for CSGTKTYEQYF.

This clonotype was counted only a few times. The CDR3 sequence: CSVAPSGREYNEQFF. CDR3 coding DNA: TGCAGCGTTGCGCCTAGCGGGCGTGAGTACAATGAGCAGTTCTTC. J is TRBJ2-1 and V is TRBV29-1; 8 bases match TRBD2. The CDR3 runs to 15 residues. Germline V lookup: CDR1 SQVTM, CDR2 ANQGSEA. The V segment lost 4 bases and the J segment 4 bases; nucleotides outside the gene matches: 9.

The sample holds a few counts of this clonotype. The chain uses TRBV20-1 and TRBJ2-5, with D perhaps TRBD2 (5 bases). The ends were cut back, 3 bases at V and 4 bases at J, with 18 bases in the middle. The CDR3 runs to 15 residues. CDR1 is DFQATT and CDR2 is SNEGSKA in the germline V gene (reference sequence). The CDR3 region has the DNA TGCAGTGCTAGCCCCACACTAGTACAAGGAGAGACCCAGTACTTC. As protein: CSASPTLVQGETQYF.

V and J are TRBV5-1 and TRBJ2-2, with 9 bases lining up with TRBD1. The germline V gene has CDR1 SGHRS and CDR2 YFSETQ. The CDR3 is 16 amino acids. V gave up 3 bases and J gave up 7 bases; unmatched junction bases: 10. The CDR3 sequence is CASSSSYRGPGGELFF. CDR3 DNA sequence: TGCGCCAGCAGCTCATCCTACAGGGGGCCGGGCGGGGAGCTGTTTTTT.

The J gene is TRBJ2-2, the V gene TRBV29-1, with TRBD1 as a possible D gene (6 bases). Per germline, CDR1 SQVTM and CDR2 ANQGSEA. V lost 5 bases to trimming and J lost 4 bases, with 14 bases between them. The CDR3 sequence is 14 residues long. CDR3 coding DNA: TGCAGCGTTCCCCAGGGGACCGCCACCGGGGAGCTGTTTTTT. Its translation: CSVPQGTATGELFF.

This chain uses TRBV5-6 with TRBJ2-1; 10 nucleotides line up with TRBD2. The junction had 4 bases not matched to a gene; V was cut back by 0 bases and J by 4 bases. The CDR3 is 16 amino acids. Germline-derived CDR1 and CDR2 are SGHDT and YYEEEE. The CDR3 nucleotides are TGTGCCAGCAGCTTGGGCCGGACTAGCGGTTACAATGAGCAGTTCTTC. This encodes CASSLGRTSGYNEQFF.

V and J are TRBV6-2 or TRBV6-3 and TRBJ2-1; 7 positions agree with TRBD2. This CDR3 has 13 amino acids. Trimming took 6 bases from V and 7 from J; bases not matched to a gene: 6. Germline CDR1 is MNHEY and CDR2 is SVGEGT. This CDR3 is CASRPRGLNEQFF. The CDR3 nucleotides are TGTGCCAGCAGGCCGCGGGGACTAAATGAGCAGTTCTTC.

This clonotype was seen a handful of times. The gene calls are TRBV7-2 and TRBJ2-1, with D possibly TRBD1 on 6 matching bases. The germline V and J ends were trimmed by 8 bases and 3 bases, with 8 bases remaining between them. This CDR3 comprises 12 residues. Germline V gene data show CDR1 as SGHTA and CDR2 as FQGNSA. In nucleotides, the CDR3 is TGTGCCAGCGGACAGAGCTACAATGAGCAGTTCTTC. Protein: CASGQSYNEQFF.

The chain employs TRBV6-1 and TRBJ2-1; 8 nucleotides match TRBD2. This CDR3 region has 14 residues. V trimming: 5 bases; J trimming: 7 bases; junction bases outside the gene matches: 7. The germline V gene has CDR1 MNHNS and CDR2 SASEGT. DNA of the CDR3: TGTGCCAGCAGTAAAAGCGGGGGTACTAATGAGCAGTTCTTC. The encoded protein is CASSKSGGTNEQFF.

The chain combines TRBV20-1 with TRBJ2-2; tentatively, D is TRBD1 (5 bases). CDR3 length equals 17 residues. The germline V gene encodes CDR1 DFQATT and CDR2 SNEGSKA (reference sequence). V lost 4 bases and J 0 bases, leaving 18 bases between the germline ends. CDR3 DNA: TGCAGTGCTACCCAGCATACAGGAATGTCGAACACCGGGGAGCTGTTTTTT. Translating gives CSATQHTGMSNTGELFF.

The rearrangement joins TRBV6-2 or TRBV6-3 to TRBJ2-1; D uncertain. The ends were cut back, 6 bases at V and 1 base at J, with 10 bases in the middle. Looked up from germline, CDR1 is MNHEY and CDR2 is SVGEGT. The CDR3 covers 14 residues. The CDR3 coding sequence is TGTGCCAGCAGAACGGACGGATCCTACAATGAGCAGTTCTTC. Protein sequence: CASRTDGSYNEQFF.

The chain employs TRBV5-1 and TRBJ2-3, with 8 bases that match TRBD2. Germline V gene sequence: CDR1 SGHRS, CDR2 YFSETQ. The CDR3 consists of 16 residues. V lost 0 bases to trimming and J lost 0 bases; unmatched junction nucleotides: 3. The CDR3 loop reads CASSLGSGRSTDTQYF. The CDR3 bases are TGCGCCAGCAGCTTGGGAAGCGGGAGAAGCACAGATACGCAGTATTTT.

This clonotype was counted a few times. This chain links TRBV7-2 with TRBJ2-5; 11 bases align to TRBD1. The germline V gene has CDR1 SGHTA and CDR2 FQGNSA. V shed 2 bases and J 2 bases; nucleotides not matched to a gene: 7. The CDR3 extends over 17 amino acids. The CDR3 here is CASSLPDRGRRQETQYF. In DNA, the CDR3 is TGTGCCAGCAGCTTACCGGACAGGGGGCGTAGGCAAGAGACCCAGTACTTC.